These 27 T cell receptor beta chains were all obtained from the same sample, sequenced in a study of T and B cells in COVID-19 patients. TRB rearrangements were amplified by multiplex PCR with BIOMED2 TRB-A/B primers. From the multiplex PCR reads, TCRdb called clonotypes with MiXCR, one entry per CDR3 protein. Here the sample spans roughly 13,000 distinct CDR3 sequences, roughly 30% being singletons. Blood genomic DNA input for TRB amplification was roughly 250-550 ng. The sequencing sample was made of blood. The origin of the receptors is a human donor who had recovered from COVID-19.

The rearrangement joins TRBV5-6 to TRBJ1-5; D possibly corresponds to TRBD1 (5 bases). The germline CDR1 and CDR2 sequences are SGHDT and YYEEEE. V lost 4 bases, J lost 5 bases, and 19 bases lay in between. This CDR3 contains 16 residues. CDR3 in amino acids: CASSRSGGGTHQPQHF. The CDR3 DNA is TGTGCCAGCAGCCGAAGCGGTGGGGGAACGCATCAGCCCCAGCATTTT.

Only a few counts were recorded for this clonotype. The chain links TRBV30 to TRBJ1-1, with D possibly being TRBD1 (5 bases). CDR1 GTSNPN and CDR2 SVGIG come from the germline V gene (reference sequence). The germline V and J ends were trimmed by 0 bases and 3 bases, with 14 bases remaining between them. The CDR3 is 15 amino acids. The CDR3 DNA is TGTGCCTGGAGTGTAGTCAGCCGGGGGGACACTGAAGCTTTCTTT. As protein: CAWSVVSRGDTEAFF.

This clonotype has at least ten counts. J is TRBJ1-6 and V is TRBV6-5; D ambiguous. This CDR3 is built from 16 residues. With 6 bases removed from V and 0 bases from J, the gap between germline ends came to 12 bases. Germline loops: CDR1 MNHEY, CDR2 SVGAGI. This chain's CDR3 is CASRTLSSSYNSPLHF. The DNA of the CDR3 is TGTGCCAGCAGGACCCTGTCGAGCTCCTATAATTCACCCCTCCACTTT.

There are a few counts of this clonotype. The V gene is TRBV18, the J gene TRBJ2-6, with D possibly TRBD1 on 5 matching bases. The germline V gene encodes CDR1 KGHSH and CDR2 LQKENI. V lost 0 bases to trimming and J lost 1 base, with 7 bases between them. The CDR3 totals 16 residues. CDR3 in amino acids: CASSPPAGSGANVLTF. CDR3 coding DNA: TGTGCCAGCTCACCACCGGCAGGGTCTGGGGCCAACGTCCTGACTTTC.

This sequence joins TRBV11-1 and TRBJ2-5, with D possibly TRBD2 on 5 matching bases. The ends were cut back, 5 bases at V and 2 bases at J, with 9 bases in the middle. This CDR3 comprises 13 residues. Germline-derived CDR1 and CDR2 are SGHAT and FQDESV (reference sequence). This chain's CDR3 is CASSKAGQETQYF. In DNA, the CDR3 is TGTGCCAGCAGCAAGGCGGGTCAAGAGACCCAGTACTTC.

The chain uses TRBV5-4 and TRBJ1-1; D gene ambiguous. V was cut by 5 bases and J by 8 bases, with 10 bases left in between. Germline V CDR1 and CDR2: SGHNT, YYREEE (reference sequence). CDR3 length: 11 amino acids. CDR3 sequence reads: CASRSGLEAFF. CDR3 DNA: TGTGCCAGCAGATCCGGCCTAGAAGCTTTCTTT.

V is TRBV6-4 and J is TRBJ1-2; tentative D call: TRBD1 (6 bases). Between the trimmed V and J ends, which lost 3 bases and 9 bases, there was a span of 11 bases. This CDR3 comprises 12 residues. Germline V CDR1 and CDR2: MRHNA, SNTAGT. The chain's CDR3 is CASSENRDSYTF. The CDR3 nucleotides read TGTGCCAGCAGTGAGAACAGGGATAGCTACACCTTC.

The chain employs TRBV7-4 and TRBJ2-7; D gene unclear. Germline CDR1 SGHVT, CDR2 SQSDAQ. The CDR3 sequence is 12 residues long. V gave up 1 base and J gave up 5 bases, with 6 bases separating them. The CDR3 loop reads CASSLVVHEQYF. The CDR3 nucleotides are TGTGCCAGCAGCTTAGTGGTCCACGAGCAGTACTTC. Complete variable domain (other parts from reference TRBV7-4 and TRBJ2-7): GAGVSQSPRYKVAKRGRDVALRCDSISGHVTLYWYRQTLGQGSEVLTYSQSDAQRDKSGRPSGRFSAERPERSVSTLKIQRTEQGDSAVYLCASSLVVHEQYFGPGTRLTVT.

The V gene is TRBV7-9, the J gene TRBJ1-2, with 8 bases that match TRBD1. Per germline, CDR1 SEHNR and CDR2 FQNEAQ (reference sequence). After removal of 3 bases from V and 8 bases from J, the junction contained 8 bases not matched to a gene. The CDR3 length is 14 residues. CDR3 coding DNA: TGTGCCAGCAGCTTTAGTAATGGACAGGGAGGCTACACCTTC. It translates to CASSFSNGQGGYTF.

This clonotype is medium-sized in the sample. The V call is TRBV29-1, the J call TRBJ2-2, with unresolved D. The CDR3 runs to 14 residues. V lost 0 bases to trimming and J lost 3 bases, with 8 bases between them. Germline lookup yields CDR1 SQVTM and CDR2 ANQGSEA. The CDR3 region is CSVEDLQYTGELFF. In DNA form, the CDR3 reads TGCAGCGTTGAAGACTTACAGTACACCGGGGAGCTGTTTTTT.

By sample share, this clonotype is medium-sized. This chain uses TRBV13 with TRBJ2-3, with D maybe TRBD2 (5 bases). Trimming stripped 2 bases from V and 2 bases from J, with 11 bases between. The CDR3 spans 15 residues. Germline CDR1 and CDR2: PRHDT and FYEKMQ (reference sequence). CDR3 sequence: CASSLRSAYTDTQYF. In DNA form, the CDR3 reads TGTGCCAGCAGCTTACGTAGCGCCTACACAGATACGCAGTATTTT.

This clonotype showed up many times. The rearrangement links TRBV12-3 or TRBV12-4 to TRBJ2-7; 8 positions agree with TRBD2. V was clipped by 1 base and J by 6 bases; unmatched bases: 8. The CDR3 spans 15 residues. This CDR3 is CASSLDPLAGGEQYF. The CDR3 region has the DNA TGTGCCAGCAGTTTAGACCCGCTAGCGGGCGGCGAGCAGTACTTC.

The CDR3 bases are TGTGCCAGCAGCTTGGCCGTCGGCGGGACGCAAGAGACCCAGTACTTC. It translates to CASSLAVGGTQETQYF. The V gene is TRBV7-6, the J gene TRBJ2-5, with D maybe TRBD2 (6 bases). V was cut by 3 bases and J by 2 bases, with 16 bases left in between. The CDR3 spans 16 residues. Germline CDR1 and CDR2: SGHVS and FNYEAQ. The full variable domain, its missing parts supplied by reference TRBV7-6 and TRBJ2-5, is GAGVSQSPRYKVTKRGQDVALRCDPISGHVSLYWYRQALGQGPEFLTYFNYEAQQDKSGLPNDRFSAERPEGSISTLTIQRTEQRDSAMYRCASSLAVGGTQETQYFGPGTRLLVL.

The chain is built from TRBV14 and TRBJ2-3; D perhaps matches TRBD2 (6 bases). CDR1 is SGHDN, CDR2 FVKESK, per germline. V shed 1 base and J shed 1 base, with 12 bases lying between them. There are 16 residues in the CDR3. The CDR3 is CASSQAPGLGTDTQYF. Here the CDR3 DNA reads TGTGCCAGCAGCCAAGCCCCGGGACTGGGCACAGATACGCAGTATTTT.

This chain connects TRBV20-1 to TRBJ1-2; D gene ambiguous. Between the trimmed V and J ends, which lost 1 base and 0 bases, there was a span of 12 bases. The CDR3 runs 15 residues. Germline V gives CDR1 DFQATT, CDR2 SNEGSKA (reference sequence). Here the CDR3 DNA reads TGCAGTGCTAGAGGCTGGACGCAAGCTAACTATGGCTACACCTTC. Its protein is CSARGWTQANYGYTF.

This clonotype was seen a few times. The chain combines TRBV19 with TRBJ1-3, with D hard to call. CDR1 LNHDA and CDR2 SQIVND come from the germline V gene (reference sequence). The CDR3 runs 13 residues. Trimming cost V 10 bases and J 4 bases, with 14 bases left between them. The CDR3 is CATRPTGGNTIYF. The CDR3 DNA reads TGTGCCACCCGACCGACCGGGGGAAACACCATATATTTT. The full variable domain, its missing parts supplied by reference TRBV19 and TRBJ1-3, is DGGITQSPKYLFRKEGQNVTLSCEQNLNHDAMYWYRQDPGQGLRLIYYSQIVNDFQKGDIAEGYSVSREKKESFPLTVTSAQKNPTAFYLCATRPTGGNTIYFGEGSWLTVV.

Only a few counts were recorded for this clonotype. This CDR3 reads CASSSIDRGGSNQPQHF. The CDR3 DNA follows: TGTGCCAGCAGCTCGATTGACAGGGGGGGAAGCAATCAGCCCCAGCATTTT. The chain recombines TRBV6-1 with TRBJ1-5; TRBD1 agrees at 9 bases. CDR1 MNHNS and CDR2 SASEGT come from the germline V gene. This CDR3 spans 17 amino acids. The V gene end was trimmed by 6 bases and the J gene end by 1 base; junction bases not matched to a gene: 10.

This clonotype showed up many times. CDR3 DNA sequence: TGTGCCAGCAGTGATGCGGCTAGCGGGGCAACAGATACGCAGTATTTT. It specifies CASSDAASGATDTQYF. This chain links TRBV6-4 with TRBJ2-3; 9 nucleotides match TRBD2. Germline values: CDR1 MRHNA, CDR2 SNTAGT. Unmatched junction bases numbered 7, after V lost 3 bases and J lost 3 bases. The CDR3 is made up of 16 amino acids.

This clonotype has at least ten counts. The genes are TRBV5-4 and TRBJ2-7, with a weak D call TRBD1 (5 bases). The CDR3 runs 14 residues. In germline, CDR1 is SGHNT, CDR2 YYREEE (reference sequence). Trimming took 2 bases from V and 7 from J, leaving 16 bases between them. The CDR3 loop is CASSFPQGTNEQYF. The CDR3 region has the DNA TGTGCCAGCAGCTTCCCGCAGGGAACGAATGAGCAGTACTTC.

The J gene is TRBJ2-7, the V gene TRBV24-1; either TRBD1 or TRBD2 may supply D (5 bases each). Deletions cut 3 bases from V and 4 bases from J, with 15 bases between. The CDR3 is 15 amino acids. Germline V gene data show CDR1 as KGHDR and CDR2 as SFDVKD. CDR3 amino acids: CATSDPAGTSYEQYF. The CDR3 nucleotides are TGTGCCACCAGTGATCCGGCCGGGACGTCGTACGAGCAGTACTTC.

The V call is TRBV18, the J call TRBJ1-5, with D maybe TRBD1 (5 bases). Germline V gene lookup returns CDR1 KGHSH and CDR2 LQKENI. The CDR3 spans 14 residues. Trimming left V 5 bases short and J 6 bases short, with 14 bases between. This chain's CDR3 is CASSASGQGQPQHF. The CDR3 nucleotides read TGTGCCAGCTCAGCTTCAGGGCAGGGTCAGCCCCAGCATTTT.

The rearrangement uses TRBV7-6 and TRBJ1-5; 11 nucleotides align to TRBD1. The CDR3 covers 16 residues. Germline loops: CDR1 SGHVS, CDR2 FNYEAQ. J lost 2 bases, V lost 5 bases, and 5 bases had no gene match. The CDR3 loop reads CASSPGTGGGNQPQHF. In DNA form, the CDR3 reads TGTGCCAGCAGCCCAGGGACAGGGGGAGGCAATCAGCCCCAGCATTTT.

Relative to its sample, this clonotype is medium-sized (0.01 to 0.1%). The rearrangement joins TRBV18 to TRBJ2-5; TRBD2 is a possible D gene (5 bases). Germline V gene data show CDR1 as KGHSH and CDR2 as LQKENI. V shed 2 bases and J shed 5 bases, with 12 bases lying between them. The CDR3 runs to 14 residues. The CDR3 nucleotides are TGTGCCAGCTCACCATTCAACGGCGGGGAGACCCAGTACTTC. It translates to CASSPFNGGETQYF.

This clonotype showed up just a few times. The chain joins TRBV6-4 to TRBJ2-1; 8 bases match TRBD1. Germline CDR1 and CDR2: MRHNA and SNTAGT. There are 15 residues in the CDR3. V was pared by 0 bases and J by 3 bases, with 1 base of the junction left unmatched. CDR3 nucleotides: TGTGCCAGCAGTGACTCCGGACAGGGCTACAATGAGCAGTTCTTC. Translation: CASSDSGQGYNEQFF.

This chain joins TRBV10-2 and TRBJ2-5; D ambiguous. CDR3 length: 13 amino acids. The V gene lost 4 bases and the J gene lost 7 bases, with 13 bases spanning the gap. Germline V gene sequence: CDR1 WSHSY, CDR2 SAAADI. CDR3 nucleotides: TGCGCCAGCAGTGTCCCCGAATCTATGACCCAGTACTTC. Its protein is CASSVPESMTQYF.

This chain joins TRBV12-3 or TRBV12-4 and TRBJ2-3; possibly TRBD2 for D (6 bases). There are 15 residues in the CDR3. Between the trimmed V and J ends, which lost 6 bases and 2 bases, there was a span of 15 bases. The CDR3, as DNA: TGTGCCAGCAGCTTGGTTGGAGGGCCCACAGATACGCAGTATTTT. Translation gives CASSLVGGPTDTQYF.

The chain is built from TRBV7-9 and TRBJ2-7; no definite D call. CDR3 size: 14 residues. Germline values: CDR1 SEHNR, CDR2 FQNEAQ (reference sequence). Between the trimmed V and J ends, which lost 5 bases and 6 bases, there was a span of 17 bases. CDR3 DNA: TGTGCCAGCAGCCCCTGGGCGGACGTGGGCGAGCAGTACTTC. It is translated as CASSPWADVGEQYF.